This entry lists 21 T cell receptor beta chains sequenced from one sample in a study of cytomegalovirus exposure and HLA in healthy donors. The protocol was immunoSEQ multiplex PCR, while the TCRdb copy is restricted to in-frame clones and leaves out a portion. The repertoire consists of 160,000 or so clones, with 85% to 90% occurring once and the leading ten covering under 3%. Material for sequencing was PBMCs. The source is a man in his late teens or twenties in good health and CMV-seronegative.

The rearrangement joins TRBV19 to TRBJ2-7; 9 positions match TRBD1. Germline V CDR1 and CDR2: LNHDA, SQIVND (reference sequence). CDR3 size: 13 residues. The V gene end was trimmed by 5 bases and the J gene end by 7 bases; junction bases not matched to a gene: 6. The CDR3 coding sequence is TGTGCCAGTAGTTCCGGACAGGGGAGAGAGCAGTACGTC. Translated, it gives CASSSGQGREQYV.

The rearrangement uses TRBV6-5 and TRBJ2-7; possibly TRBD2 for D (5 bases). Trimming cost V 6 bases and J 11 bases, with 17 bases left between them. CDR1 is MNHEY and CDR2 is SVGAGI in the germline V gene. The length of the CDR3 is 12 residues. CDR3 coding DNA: TGTGCCAGCAGCCGACCCAGCCGGGAAAAGTACTTC. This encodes CASSRPSREKYF.

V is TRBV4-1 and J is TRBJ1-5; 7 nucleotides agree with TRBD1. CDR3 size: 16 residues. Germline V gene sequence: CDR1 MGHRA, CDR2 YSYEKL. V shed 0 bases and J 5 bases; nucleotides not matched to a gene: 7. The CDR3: CASSQDRRDSYQPQHF. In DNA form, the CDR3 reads TGCGCCAGCAGCCAAGATCGGAGGGACAGCTATCAGCCCCAGCATTTT.

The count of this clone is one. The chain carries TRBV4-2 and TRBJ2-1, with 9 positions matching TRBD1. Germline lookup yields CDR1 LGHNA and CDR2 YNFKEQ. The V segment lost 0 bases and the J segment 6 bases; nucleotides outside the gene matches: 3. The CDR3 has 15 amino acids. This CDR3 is CASSQDSGQGNEQFF. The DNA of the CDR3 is TGTGCCAGCAGCCAAGACTCGGGACAGGGCAATGAGCAGTTCTTC.

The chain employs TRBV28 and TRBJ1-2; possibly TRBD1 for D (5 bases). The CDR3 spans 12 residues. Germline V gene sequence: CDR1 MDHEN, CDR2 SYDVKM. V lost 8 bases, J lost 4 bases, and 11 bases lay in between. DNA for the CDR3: TGTGCCAGCGCGGGACTTGGCTATGGCTACACCTTC. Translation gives CASAGLGYGYTF.

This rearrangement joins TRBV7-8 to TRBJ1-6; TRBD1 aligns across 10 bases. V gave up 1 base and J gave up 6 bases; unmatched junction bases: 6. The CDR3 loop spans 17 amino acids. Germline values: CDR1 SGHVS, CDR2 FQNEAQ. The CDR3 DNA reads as TGTGCCAGCAGCTTAGAACGACAGGGGGCTGTTAATTCACCCCTCCACTTT. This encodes CASSLERQGAVNSPLHF.

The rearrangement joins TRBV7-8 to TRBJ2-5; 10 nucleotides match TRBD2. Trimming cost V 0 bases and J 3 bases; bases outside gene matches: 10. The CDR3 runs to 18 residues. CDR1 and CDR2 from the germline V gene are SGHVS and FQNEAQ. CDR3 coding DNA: TGTGCCAGCAGCTTAGCGAGGTTGAGCGGGAGGGCCAAAGAGACCCAGTACTTC. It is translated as CASSLARLSGRAKETQYF.

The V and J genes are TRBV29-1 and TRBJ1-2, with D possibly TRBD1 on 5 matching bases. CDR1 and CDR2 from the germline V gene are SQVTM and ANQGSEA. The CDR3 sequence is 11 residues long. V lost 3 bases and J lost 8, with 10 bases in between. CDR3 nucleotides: TGCAGCGTTGACAGGGTAGTGGGCTACACCTTC. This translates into CSVDRVVGYTF.

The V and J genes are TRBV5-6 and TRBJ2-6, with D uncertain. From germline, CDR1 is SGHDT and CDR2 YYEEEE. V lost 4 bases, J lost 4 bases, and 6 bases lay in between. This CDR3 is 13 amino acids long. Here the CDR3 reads CASSAQGANVLTF. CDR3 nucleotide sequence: TGTGCCAGCAGCGCGCAAGGGGCCAACGTCCTGACTTTC.

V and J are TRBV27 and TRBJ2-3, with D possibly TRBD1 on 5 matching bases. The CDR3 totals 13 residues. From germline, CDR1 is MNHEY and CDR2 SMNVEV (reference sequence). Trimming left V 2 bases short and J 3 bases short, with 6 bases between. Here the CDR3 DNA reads TGTGCCAGCAGTTTAAAGGGGACAGATACGCAGTATTTT. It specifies CASSLKGTDTQYF.

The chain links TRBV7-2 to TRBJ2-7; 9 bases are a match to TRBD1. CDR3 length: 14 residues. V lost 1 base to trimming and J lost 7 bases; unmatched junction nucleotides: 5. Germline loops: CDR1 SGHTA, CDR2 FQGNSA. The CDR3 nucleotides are TGTGCCAGCAGCTTAGGGACAGGGGTTGGGGAGCAGTACGTC. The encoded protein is CASSLGTGVGEQYV.

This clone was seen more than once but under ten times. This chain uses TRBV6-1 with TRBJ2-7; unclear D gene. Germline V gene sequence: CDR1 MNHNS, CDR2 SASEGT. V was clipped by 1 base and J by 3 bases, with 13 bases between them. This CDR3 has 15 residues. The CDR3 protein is CASSEGAVGSYEQYV. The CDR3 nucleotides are TGTGCCAGCAGTGAAGGTGCCGTGGGCAGCTACGAGCAGTACGTC.

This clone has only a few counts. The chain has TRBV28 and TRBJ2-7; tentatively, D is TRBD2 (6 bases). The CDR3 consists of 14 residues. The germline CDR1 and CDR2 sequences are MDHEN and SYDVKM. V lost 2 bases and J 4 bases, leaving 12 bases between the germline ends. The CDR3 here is CASSLRGIFYEQYV. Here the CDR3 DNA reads TGTGCCAGCAGTTTACGCGGGATCTTTTACGAGCAGTACGTC.

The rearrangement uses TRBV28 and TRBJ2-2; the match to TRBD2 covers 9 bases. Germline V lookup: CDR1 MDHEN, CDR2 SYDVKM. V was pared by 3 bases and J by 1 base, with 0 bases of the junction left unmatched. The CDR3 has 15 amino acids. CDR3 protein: CASSLTSGNTGELFF. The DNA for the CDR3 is TGTGCCAGCAGTTTGACTAGCGGGAACACCGGGGAGCTGTTTTTT.

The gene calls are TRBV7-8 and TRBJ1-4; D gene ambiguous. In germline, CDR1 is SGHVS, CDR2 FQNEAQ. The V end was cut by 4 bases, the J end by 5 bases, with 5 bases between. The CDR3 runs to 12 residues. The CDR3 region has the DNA TGTGCCAGCAGCTACCTAAATGAAAAACTGTTTTTT. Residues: CASSYLNEKLFF.

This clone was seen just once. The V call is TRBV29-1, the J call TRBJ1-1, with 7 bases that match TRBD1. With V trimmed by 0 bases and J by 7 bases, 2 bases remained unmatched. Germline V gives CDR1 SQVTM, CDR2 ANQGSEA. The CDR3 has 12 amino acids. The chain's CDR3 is CSVEDNRGEAFF. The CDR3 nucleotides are TGCAGCGTTGAAGATAACAGGGGTGAAGCTTTCTTT.

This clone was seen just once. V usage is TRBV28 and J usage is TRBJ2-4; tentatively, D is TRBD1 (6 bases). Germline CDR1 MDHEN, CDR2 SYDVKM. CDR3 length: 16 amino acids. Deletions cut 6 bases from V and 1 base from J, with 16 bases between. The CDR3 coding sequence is TGTGCCAGCAGCGATCAGGGGAGTGCTGCCAAAAACATTCAGTACTTC. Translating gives CASSDQGSAAKNIQYF.

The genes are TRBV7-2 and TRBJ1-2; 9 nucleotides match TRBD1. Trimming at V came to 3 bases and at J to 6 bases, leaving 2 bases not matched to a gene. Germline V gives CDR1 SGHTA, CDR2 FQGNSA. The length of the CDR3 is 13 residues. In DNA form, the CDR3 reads TGTGCCAGCAGCTTGGGGACAGGGAATGGCTACACCTTC. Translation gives CASSLGTGNGYTF.

CDR3 nucleotide sequence: TGTGCCAGTCCAGGGGGGGAGCAGTTCTTC. Translation: CASPGGEQFF. V is TRBV28 and J is TRBJ2-1; perhaps TRBD1 as D (7 bases). The ends were cut back, 9 bases at V and 10 bases at J, with 10 bases in the middle. The V gene's germline CDR1 is MDHEN and CDR2 SYDVKM. This CDR3 has 10 amino acids.

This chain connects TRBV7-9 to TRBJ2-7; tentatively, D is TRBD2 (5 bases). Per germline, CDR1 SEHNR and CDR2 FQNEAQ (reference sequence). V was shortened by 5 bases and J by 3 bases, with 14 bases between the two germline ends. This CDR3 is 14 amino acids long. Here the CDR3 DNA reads TGTGCCAGCAGCCAAGGAGGCAGGATCTACGAGCAGTACTTC. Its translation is CASSQGGRIYEQYF.

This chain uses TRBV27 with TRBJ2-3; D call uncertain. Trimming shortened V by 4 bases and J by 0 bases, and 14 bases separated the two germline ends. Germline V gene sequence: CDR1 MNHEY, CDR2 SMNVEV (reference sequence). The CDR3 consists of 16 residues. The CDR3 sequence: CASSSVAAFSTDTQYF. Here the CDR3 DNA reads TGTGCCAGCAGTTCTGTGGCGGCCTTTAGCACAGATACGCAGTATTTT.